The rows below give T cell receptor beta chains drawn from one sample of a study of identical twins. TCRdb re-called the 5' RACE reads through MiXCR, storing one row per CDR3 protein. The repertoire consists of about 1.7 million distinct CDR3 sequences, with roughly a third occurring once and the leading ten covering roughly 0.3%. The specimen was cord blood. The receptors here all came from a newborn girl in good health. Each CDR3 is given with its conserved first and last residue.

J | V | CDR3
TRBJ2-1 | TRBV20-1 | CSARDPWTSGRNEQFF
TRBJ2-7 | TRBV20-1 | CSARDFRSRSYEQYF
TRBJ2-7 | TRBV3-1 | CASSQGWYEQYF
TRBJ2-3 | TRBV20-1 | CSARAVKRGTLTDTQYF
TRBJ2-3 | TRBV20-1 | CSATFPRGDTDTRYF
TRBJ2-4 | TRBV28 | CASSRRGQGHLAKNIQYF
TRBJ1-1 | TRBV12-3/TRBV12-4 | CASSLGSSHTEAFF
TRBJ1-1 | TRBV13 | CASSLGLDRGRNTEAFF
TRBJ2-7 | TRBV28 | CASSPHAHPYEQYF
TRBJ2-7 | TRBV5-5 | CASSVGLLVGSYEQYF
TRBJ1-5 | TRBV3-1 | CASSQGTRGQPQHF
TRBJ2-3 | TRBV2 | CASRGTSGSADTQYF
TRBJ2-5 | TRBV2 | CASSVLAGVGETQYF
TRBJ2-1 | TRBV5-1 | CASSFILAGGNEQFF